This is a list of T cell receptor beta chains from one sample in a study of multiple sclerosis patients with progressive multifocal leukoencephalopathy. Assay: immunoSEQ multiplex PCR; the TCRdb copy retains only in-frame clones and omits some. The sample has approximately 30,000 clones, around 90% seen once; the top ten hold approximately 1.3%. The source was PBMCs, collected from a patient treated with natalizumab. Receptors originate from a human donor with multiple sclerosis. CDR3s include the opening cysteine and the closing phenylalanine or tryptophan. D genes are given only for firm matches. Clone size is stated in some rows and not others, as once, few, many or a class when expanded.

.	TRBV28	.	TRBJ1-4	TGTGCCAGCAGTCTGCGATCGATCCGAAATGAAAAACTGTTTTTT	CASSLRSIRNEKLFF
once	TRBV7-2	.	TRBJ1-1	TGTGCCAGCAGCTCACCCCCGGGTCACACTGAAGCTTTCTTT	CASSSPPGHTEAFF
.	TRBV5-1	.	TRBJ1-1	TGCGCCAGCAGCTTGGGTTTAGCTGGGAACACTGAAGCTTTCTTT	CASSLGLAGNTEAFF
.	TRBV10-2	TRBD1	TRBJ2-2	TGCGCCAGCAGTGAGTCGGGGACAGGGTTGGATACCGGGGAGCTGTTTTTT	CASSESGTGLDTGELFF
.	TRBV27	.	TRBJ1-2	TGTGCCAGCAACCCTCAGGGAAAGGGGTCTCTCACCTTC	CASNPQGKGSLTF
.	TRBV19	TRBD1	TRBJ1-1	TGTGCCAGTAGTTTGCACAGGGGGCCGGGGAACACTGAAGCTTTCTTT	CASSLHRGPGNTEAFF
few	TRBV30	TRBD2	TRBJ2-2	TGTGCCTGGAGTGTACTAGCGTCGGGGGAGCTGTTTTTT	CAWSVLASGELFF
.	TRBV6-5	TRBD1	TRBJ1-4	TGTGCCAGCAGACCGGGACAGGAAAGTGAAAAACTGTTTTTT	CASRPGQESEKLFF
.	TRBV6-5	TRBD1	TRBJ2-6	TGTGCCAGCAGACGGGACAGCTCTGGGGCCAACGTCCTGACTTTC	CASRRDSSGANVLTF
.	TRBV6-5	.	TRBJ1-4	TGTGCCAGCAGACCCCGGGGAGCCCTTAATGAAAAACTGTTTTTT	CASRPRGALNEKLFF
.	TRBV11-2	.	TRBJ1-4	TGTGCCAGCAGCTTAGAATCTCCCGGGGCTGGAACTAATGAAAAACTGTTTTTT	CASSLESPGAGTNEKLFF
.	TRBV27	.	TRBJ1-4	TGTGCCAGCAGCCCTCCCGGGGGTTTCGAAAAACTGTTTTTT	CASSPPGGFEKLFF
.	TRBV4-3	.	TRBJ2-7	TGCGCCAGCAGCCAAAAGAGGGACGGATACTACGAGCAGTACTTC	CASSQKRDGYYEQYF
.	TRBV27	.	TRBJ1-2	TGTGCCAGCAGTTTATCAGCAGGGAACTATGGCTACACCTTC	CASSLSAGNYGYTF
few	TRBV5-8	TRBD1	TRBJ2-7	TGTGCCAGCAGCTTGGCGACAGGGGGAAACTACGAGCAGTACTTC	CASSLATGGNYEQYF
.	TRBV5-8	TRBD1	TRBJ1-1	TGTGCCAGCAGCTTGAAAACAGGGGGGACTGAAGCTTTCTTT	CASSLKTGGTEAFF
.	TRBV12-5	TRBD1	TRBJ2-7	TGTGCTAGCGGTTCTCCGCCGGGACAGACCTACGAGCAGTACTTC	CASGSPPGQTYEQYF
once	TRBV5-1	.	TRBJ1-4	TGCGCCAGCAGCTTGGCCGCGGGGGGAGGTGAAAAACTGTTTTTT	CASSLAAGGGEKLFF
.	TRBV11-1	.	TRBJ1-1	TGTGCCAGCAGCTTAGCAGGGTATAACACTGAAGCTTTCTTT	CASSLAGYNTEAFF
.	TRBV9	.	TRBJ1-1	TGTGCCAGCAGCGCCCTTCCGGGGCCGGCGAACACTGAAGCTTTCTTT	CASSALPGPANTEAFF
once	TRBV4-2	TRBD1	TRBJ2-1	TGTGCCAGCAGCCAAGATACAGGGGCCTACAATGAGCAGTTCTTC	CASSQDTGAYNEQFF
.	TRBV2	.	TRBJ2-7	TGTGCCAGCCGCCCCGGGGGCACCAACGCATACGAGCAGTACTTC	CASRPGGTNAYEQYF
.	TRBV7-6	.	TRBJ2-7	TGTGCCAGCAGCTTAGTCACCGGCGACGAGCAGTACTTC	CASSLVTGDEQYF
once	TRBV7-7	.	TRBJ2-6	TGCGCCAGCAGGGGAGCCGGGGCCAACGTCCTGACTTTC	CASRGAGANVLTF
.	TRBV7-2	.	TRBJ2-5	TGTGCCAGCAGCTTGTTCGGGGAGACCCAGTACTTC	CASSLFGETQYF
.	TRBV7-3	.	TRBJ2-1	TGTGCCAGCAGCTTAGGAGGGTCCTACAATGAGCAGTTCTTC	CASSLGGSYNEQFF
.	TRBV10-3	TRBD1	TRBJ2-1	TGTGCCATCATTCGGGACAGGGCTTACAATGAGCAGTTCTTC	CAIIRDRAYNEQFF
.	TRBV5-4	.	TRBJ1-2	TGTGCCAGCAGCTTGGGAGGGAAGGAATATGGCTACACCTTC	CASSLGGKEYGYTF
.	TRBV6-1	TRBD1	TRBJ1-1	TGTGCCAGCAGTGAGGACAGGACGACTTCGTCTTTCTTT	CASSEDRTTSSFF
few	TRBV10-3	.	TRBJ1-6	TGTGCCATCAGCTCCAAGGATAATTCACCCCTCCACTTT	CAISSKDNSPLHF
.	TRBV19	.	TRBJ1-5	TGTGCCAGTAGGCTAGGGCTCAGGATTAGCAATCAGCCCCAGCATTTT	CASRLGLRISNQPQHF
once	TRBV5-1	.	TRBJ1-1	TGCGCCAGCAGCCCCGAACTCGGGACTGAAGCTTTCTTT	CASSPELGTEAFF
.	TRBV2	.	TRBJ1-5	TGTGCCAGCAGTTATACCGGGAGAAATCAGCCCCAGCATTTT	CASSYTGRNQPQHF
.	TRBV5-4	.	TRBJ2-5	TGTGCCAGCAGCCCCCCGGGGGCGGGGGAGACCCAGTACTTC	CASSPPGAGETQYF
.	TRBV7-7	.	TRBJ2-5	TGTGCCAGCAGCTTAGCGGGGACGGAGACCCAGTACTTC	CASSLAGTETQYF
once	TRBV12-5	.	TRBJ1-2	TGTGCTAGTGGTACTGAGAGGGGTGATCTCTATGGCTACACCTTC	CASGTERGDLYGYTF
.	TRBV11-2	.	TRBJ1-2	TGTGCCAGCAGCTCAACGTCTCCAGGGAGATACTATGGCTACACCTTC	CASSSTSPGRYYGYTF
.	TRBV5-1	TRBD1	TRBJ2-2	TGCGCCAGCAGCTGGGGGACAGCGAACACCGGGGAGCTGTTTTTT	CASSWGTANTGELFF
.	TRBV11-2	.	TRBJ1-6	TGTGCCAGCGGCTTAGACGGAAATTCACCCCTCCACTTT	CASGLDGNSPLHF
.	TRBV6-1	.	TRBJ2-7	TGTGCCAGCAATCGCGACAGTGTCGACGAGCAGTACTTC	CASNRDSVDEQYF